A selection of T cell receptor beta chains follows, all from one sample in a study of blood T cell repertoires in COVID-19. The data were produced by immunoSEQ multiplex PCR, yet TCRdb's version contains in-frame clones alone and is incomplete. The sample records 110,000 to 150,000 clones, roughly 80% being singletons. The sequenced material came from peripheral blood. These receptors came from a man aged 50 to 59 with active or convalescent COVID-19. Both conserved end residues are part of each CDR3. The order of the fields is D gene, V gene, J gene, clone size, CDR3 protein, CDR3 DNA. The D gene is left open where the match is weak. Size values are once, few and many counts, or a class for expanded clones, and some rows have none.

TRBD1	TRBV7-7	TRBJ2-1	-	CASSSTGLGEQFF	TGTGCCAGCAGCTCGACAGGGTTGGGTGAGCAGTTCTTC
TRBD2	TRBV7-6	TRBJ2-3	few	CASSPRLAGSTDTQYF	TGTGCCAGCAGCCCGCGACTAGCGGGATCCACAGATACGCAGTATTTT
-	TRBV20-1	TRBJ2-2	-	CSASVLGRPTGELFF	TGCAGTGCTAGTGTTCTGGGCCGACCCACCGGGGAGCTGTTTTTT
TRBD2	TRBV28	TRBJ2-7	-	CASSPGPYSGRFSYEQYF	TGTGCCAGCAGTCCAGGTCCTTATAGCGGGAGGTTCTCCTACGAGCAGTACTTC
TRBD1	TRBV5-1	TRBJ1-1	-	CASFPGQGAYTEAFF	TGCGCCAGCTTCCCGGGACAGGGGGCTTACACTGAAGCTTTCTTT
-	TRBV19	TRBJ2-1	-	CASSRNDNEQFF	TGTGCCAGTAGCAGAAACGACAATGAGCAGTTCTTC
TRBD1	TRBV7-9	TRBJ2-1	-	CATQQGSKEQFF	TGTGCCACCCAACAGGGGTCCAAGGAGCAGTTCTTC
-	TRBV14	TRBJ2-5	-	CASSRRVAQETQYF	TGTGCCAGCAGCCGCAGGGTAGCCCAAGAGACCCAGTACTTC
TRBD2	TRBV14	TRBJ2-3	-	CASSPGLALDTQYF	TGTGCCAGCAGCCCCGGACTAGCATTAGATACGCAGTATTTT
TRBD1	TRBV4-2	TRBJ1-4	-	CASSQDPFTGGEKLFF	TGTGCCAGCAGCCAAGATCCGTTTACAGGGGGGGAAAAACTGTTTTTT
-	TRBV5-4	TRBJ2-3	few	CASTIEGRTSTDTQYF	TGTGCCAGCACCATTGAGGGAAGAACTAGCACAGATACGCAGTATTTT
TRBD2	TRBV11-3	TRBJ2-2	-	CASSAWEGTGELFF	TGTGCCAGCAGTGCTTGGGAGGGCACCGGGGAGCTGTTTTTT
-	TRBV3-1/TRBV3-2	TRBJ1-2	-	CASSLRTDNYGYTF	TGTGCCAGCAGCCTCCGGACAGACAACTATGGCTACACCTTC
TRBD2	TRBV15	TRBJ2-3	-	CATSRRTSGSTDTQYF	TGTGCCACCAGCAGACGGACTAGCGGAAGCACAGATACGCAGTATTTT
TRBD1	TRBV6-5	TRBJ1-1	-	CASSYLRGLNTEAFF	TGTGCCAGCAGTTACCTCAGGGGGCTGAACACTGAAGCTTTCTTT
TRBD1	TRBV5-1	TRBJ1-2	-	CASSLGQGTGGYTF	TGCGCCAGCAGCTTGGGACAGGGAACGGGAGGCTACACCTTC
-	TRBV4-1	TRBJ2-3	few	CASSQVTGVGDTQYF	TGCGCCAGCAGCCAAGTTACGGGGGTGGGAGATACGCAGTATTTT
-	TRBV29-1	TRBJ2-1	few	CSVEAPGTLYNEQFF	TGCAGCGTTGAAGCCCCCGGGACTCTATACAATGAGCAGTTCTTC
-	TRBV6-6	TRBJ1-5	-	CASSGGYGNQPQHF	TGTGCCAGCAGTGGAGGCTACGGCAATCAGCCCCAGCATTTT
TRBD1	TRBV5-6	TRBJ2-7	-	CASRRVGQDSYEQYF	TGTGCCAGCAGACGTGTTGGACAGGACTCCTACGAGCAGTACTTC
-	TRBV9	TRBJ2-6	few	CASSVSGAYSGANVLTF	TGTGCCAGCAGCGTATCAGGGGCCTACTCTGGGGCCAACGTCCTGACTTTC
TRBD2	TRBV4-1	TRBJ2-5	-	CASSQDLPDGTSHETQYF	TGCGCCAGCAGCCAAGATCTTCCGGACGGGACTAGCCACGAGACCCAGTACTTC
TRBD2	TRBV19	TRBJ2-1	once	CASSVVAGAYNEQFF	TGTGCCAGTAGTGTAGTAGCGGGAGCCTACAATGAGCAGTTCTTC
-	TRBV24-1	TRBJ1-1	-	CATSDSQGGQNTEAFF	TGTGCCACCAGTGATTCGCAAGGCGGTCAGAACACTGAAGCTTTCTTT
TRBD1	TRBV12-5	TRBJ2-1	many	CASGLGTGTGARNEQFF	TGTGCTAGTGGTTTGGGGACCGGGACAGGGGCGAGGAATGAGCAGTTCTTC
-	TRBV6-1	TRBJ2-1	-	CASSALGSGPYNEQFF	TGTGCCAGCAGTGCCTTGGGTAGCGGACCCTACAATGAGCAGTTCTTC
TRBD1	TRBV7-2	TRBJ1-2	few	CASSSLWGQDYGYTF	TGTGCCAGCAGCTCATTATGGGGACAGGACTATGGCTACACCTTC
TRBD1	TRBV12-3/TRBV12-4	TRBJ1-2	-	CASSLTGAYGYTF	TGTGCCAGCAGTCTGACAGGGGCCTATGGCTACACCTTC
-	TRBV15	TRBJ2-7	-	CATSRDSGRVYEQYF	TGTGCCACCAGCAGAGATAGCGGCAGGGTCTACGAGCAGTACTTC
TRBD2	TRBV29-1	TRBJ2-7	-	CSVEDRASGRATAGEQYF	TGCAGCGTTGAGGATAGGGCTAGCGGGAGGGCAACAGCGGGAGAGCAGTACTTC
-	TRBV4-1	TRBJ2-2	-	CASSQVRDTGAWELFF	TGCGCCAGCAGCCAAGTTCGGGACACGGGTGCCTGGGAGCTGTTTTTT
-	TRBV6-5	TRBJ1-2	few	CASSFRVSYGYTF	TGTGCCAGCAGTTTCCGGGTTTCCTATGGCTACACCTTC
TRBD2	TRBV11-2	TRBJ2-3	-	CASSSDRTSGRDTQYF	TGTGCCAGCAGCTCTGATCGGACTAGCGGGAGAGATACGCAGTATTTT
-	TRBV28	TRBJ2-7	-	CASTPLPGESYEQYF	TGTGCCAGCACCCCATTGCCGGGAGAGTCCTACGAGCAGTACTTC
-	TRBV27	TRBJ2-3	-	CASTRKTSTDTQYF	TGTGCCAGCACCCGAAAGACTAGCACAGATACGCAGTATTTT
TRBD1	TRBV5-4	TRBJ2-3	-	CASSLDRGFTDTQYF	TGTGCCAGCAGCTTGGACAGGGGGTTCACAGATACGCAGTATTTT
-	TRBV5-4	TRBJ1-2	-	CASSPTGGSFGYTF	TGTGCCAGCAGCCCGACCGGGGGATCCTTTGGCTACACCTTC
TRBD1	TRBV24-1	TRBJ1-5	-	CATGTAGDQPQHF	TGTGCCACCGGGACAGCCGGCGATCAGCCCCAGCATTTT
TRBD1	TRBV4-2	TRBJ1-2	-	CASSQEVRRGAGYTF	TGTGCCAGCAGCCAAGAAGTGCGCAGGGGGGCTGGCTACACCTTC
-	TRBV6-6	TRBJ2-5	-	CASSYDGRAQETQYF	TGTGCCAGCAGTTACGATGGCAGGGCCCAAGAGACCCAGTACTTC
-	TRBV6-2/TRBV6-3	TRBJ2-1	-	CASSYSVRTEQFF	TGTGCCAGCAGTTACTCTGTGAGGACAGAGCAGTTCTTC